The present entry profiles one T cell receptor beta chain with its context. These data originate in a study of blood T cell repertoires in COVID-19. For the study at large: Samples came from the United States, Italy and Spain, spanning acute and convalescent COVID-19. Sources were T cells, B-cell-depleted T cells, or PBMCs; the material itself was cDNA or gDNA.

The CDR3 covers 19 residues. V shed 4 bases, J shed 2 bases, and the junction held 18 bases outside the gene matches. The germline CDR1 and CDR2 sequences are MGHRA and YSYEKL. Original processing methods: Estimated nucleated cell counts came from reference gene primer amplification. The data were produced by immunoSEQ multiplex PCR, yet TCRdb's version contains in-frame clones alone and is incomplete. V, J and clone size are those of that table, while D and trimming were read from the DNA. Of approximately 210,000 clones detected, 70% to 90% appear once; the ten largest clones hold more than 1.4%. The sequence came from a man aged 18 to 29 with active or convalescent COVID-19. Sequences were obtained from peripheral blood. The chain employs TRBV4-1 and TRBJ2-3; 7 positions match TRBD2. The CDR3 nucleotides are TGCGCCAGCAGCCGAATGCAAGCTCCCTGGGGGGGTCACACAGATACGCAGTATTTT. Protein sequence: CASSRMQAPWGGHTDTQYF.